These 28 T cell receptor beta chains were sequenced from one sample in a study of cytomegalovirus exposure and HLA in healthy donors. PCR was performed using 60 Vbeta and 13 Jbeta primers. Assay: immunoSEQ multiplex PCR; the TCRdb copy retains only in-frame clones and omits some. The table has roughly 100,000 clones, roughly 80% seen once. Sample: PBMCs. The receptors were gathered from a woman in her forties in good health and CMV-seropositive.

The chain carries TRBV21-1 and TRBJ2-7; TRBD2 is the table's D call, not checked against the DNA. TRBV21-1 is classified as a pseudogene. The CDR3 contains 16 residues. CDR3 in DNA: TGTGCCAGCGGCAAAGAGAGAGCGGGAGAGCCTAACGAGCAGTACTTC. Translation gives CASGKERAGEPNEQYF.

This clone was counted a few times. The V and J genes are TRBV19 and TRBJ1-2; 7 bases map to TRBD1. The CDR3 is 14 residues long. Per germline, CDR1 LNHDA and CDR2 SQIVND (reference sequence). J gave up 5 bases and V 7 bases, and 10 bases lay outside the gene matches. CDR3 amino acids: CASTDAGTDYGYTF. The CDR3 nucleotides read TGTGCCAGTACCGACGCCGGGACAGATTATGGCTACACCTTC.

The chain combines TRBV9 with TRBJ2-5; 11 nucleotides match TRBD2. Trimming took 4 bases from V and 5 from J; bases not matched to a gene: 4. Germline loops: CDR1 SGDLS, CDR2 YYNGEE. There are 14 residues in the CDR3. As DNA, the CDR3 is TGTGCCAGCAGCTTTAGCGGGGGGGCCGAGACCCAGTACTTC. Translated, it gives CASSFSGGAETQYF.

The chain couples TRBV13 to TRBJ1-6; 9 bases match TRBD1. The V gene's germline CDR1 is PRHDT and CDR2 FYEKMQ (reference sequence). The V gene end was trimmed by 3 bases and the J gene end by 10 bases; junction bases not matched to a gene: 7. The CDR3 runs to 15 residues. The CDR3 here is CASSLAGTGNSPLHF. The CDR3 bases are TGTGCCAGCAGCTTGGCCGGGACAGGGAACTCACCCCTCCACTTT.

The CDR3 DNA sequence: TGTGCCAGCAGTTTTTTTCACAGGGTATGGTACGAGCAGTACTTC. Translation gives CASSFFHRVWYEQYF. J is TRBJ2-7 and V is TRBV28; D is possibly TRBD1 (6 bases). Trimming left V 3 bases short and J 4 bases short, with 16 bases between. Germline V gene data show CDR1 as MDHEN and CDR2 as SYDVKM. This CDR3 is built from 15 residues. Together with reference TRBV28 and TRBJ2-7, the CDR3 gives the full variable domain: DVKVTQSSRYLVKRTGEKVFLECVQDMDHENMFWYRQDPGLGLRLIYFSYDVKMKEKGDIPEGYSVSREKKERFSLILESASTNQTSMYLCASSFFHRVWYEQYFGPGTRLTVT.

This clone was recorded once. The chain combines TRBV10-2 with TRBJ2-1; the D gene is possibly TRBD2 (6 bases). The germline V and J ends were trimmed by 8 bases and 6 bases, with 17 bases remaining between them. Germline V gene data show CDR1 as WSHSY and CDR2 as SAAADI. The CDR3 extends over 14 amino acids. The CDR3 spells CASGVAGLSNEQFF. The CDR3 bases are TGCGCCAGCGGAGTGGCGGGACTGTCCAATGAGCAGTTCTTC.

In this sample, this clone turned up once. CDR3 sequence reads: CASSTFSGRGIYEQYF. CDR3 coding DNA: TGTGCCAGTAGCACCTTTAGCGGGAGGGGAATCTACGAGCAGTACTTC. The chain uses TRBV19 and TRBJ2-7; TRBD2 matches 11 bases. The CDR3 spans 16 residues. With V trimmed by 6 bases and J by 3 bases, 10 bases remained unmatched. Germline assignment: CDR1 LNHDA and CDR2 SQIVND (reference sequence).

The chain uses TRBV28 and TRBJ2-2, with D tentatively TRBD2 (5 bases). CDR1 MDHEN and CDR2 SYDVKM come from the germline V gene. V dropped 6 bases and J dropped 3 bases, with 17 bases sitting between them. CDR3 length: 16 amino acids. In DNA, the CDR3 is TGTGCCAGCAGGGCTGGGCCCCTTAGCGACACCGGGGAGCTGTTTTTT. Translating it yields CASRAGPLSDTGELFF.

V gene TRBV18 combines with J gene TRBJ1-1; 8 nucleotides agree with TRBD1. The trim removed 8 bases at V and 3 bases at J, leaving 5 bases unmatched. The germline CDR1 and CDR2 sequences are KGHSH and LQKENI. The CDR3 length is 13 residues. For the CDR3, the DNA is TGTGCCAGCACAGGGGGGCGGGACACTGAAGCTTTCTTT. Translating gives CASTGGRDTEAFF.

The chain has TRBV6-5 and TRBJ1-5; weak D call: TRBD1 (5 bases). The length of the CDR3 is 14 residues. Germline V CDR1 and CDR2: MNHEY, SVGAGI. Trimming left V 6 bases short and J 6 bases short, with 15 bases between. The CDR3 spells CASSPQGYGQPQHF. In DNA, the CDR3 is TGTGCCAGCAGCCCCCAGGGTTATGGTCAGCCCCAGCATTTT.

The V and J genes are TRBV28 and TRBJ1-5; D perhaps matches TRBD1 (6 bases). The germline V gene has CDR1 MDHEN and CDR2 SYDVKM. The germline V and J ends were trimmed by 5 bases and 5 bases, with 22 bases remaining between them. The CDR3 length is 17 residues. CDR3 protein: CASSIPNRDTYYQPQHF. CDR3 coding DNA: TGTGCCAGCAGTATACCAAACCGGGACACATACTATCAGCCCCAGCATTTT.

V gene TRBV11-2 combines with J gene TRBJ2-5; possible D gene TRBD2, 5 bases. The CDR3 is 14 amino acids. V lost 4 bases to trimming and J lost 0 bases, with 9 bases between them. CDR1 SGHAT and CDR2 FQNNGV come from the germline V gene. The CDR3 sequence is CASSWELYQETQYF. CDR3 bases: TGTGCCAGCAGCTGGGAGTTGTACCAAGAGACCCAGTACTTC.

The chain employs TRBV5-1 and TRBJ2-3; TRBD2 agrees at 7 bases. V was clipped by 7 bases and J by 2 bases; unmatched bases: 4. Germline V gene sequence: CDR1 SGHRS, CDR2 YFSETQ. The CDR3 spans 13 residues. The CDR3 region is CASSAGVTDTQYF. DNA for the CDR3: TGCGCCAGCTCTGCGGGGGTCACAGATACGCAGTATTTT.

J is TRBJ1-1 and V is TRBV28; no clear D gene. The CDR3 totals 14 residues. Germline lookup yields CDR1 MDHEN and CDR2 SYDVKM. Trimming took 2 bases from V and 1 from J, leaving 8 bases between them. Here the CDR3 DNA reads TGTGCCAGCAGTTTAATGCTAGCGAACACTGAAGCTTTCTTT. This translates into CASSLMLANTEAFF.

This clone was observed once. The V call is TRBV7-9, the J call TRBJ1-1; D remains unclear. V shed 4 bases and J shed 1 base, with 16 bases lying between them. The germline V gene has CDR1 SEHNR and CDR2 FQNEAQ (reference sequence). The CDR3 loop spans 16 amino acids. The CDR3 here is CASSSPGAARNTEAFF. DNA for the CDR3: TGTGCCAGCAGCTCCCCTGGTGCAGCGAGGAACACTGAAGCTTTCTTT.

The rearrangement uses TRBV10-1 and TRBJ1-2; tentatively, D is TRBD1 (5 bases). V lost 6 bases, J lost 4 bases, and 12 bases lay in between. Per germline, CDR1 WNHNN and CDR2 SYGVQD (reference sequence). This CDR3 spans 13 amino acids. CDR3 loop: CASRVDSLYGYTF. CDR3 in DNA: TGCGCCAGCAGGGTCGACAGTCTCTATGGCTACACCTTC.

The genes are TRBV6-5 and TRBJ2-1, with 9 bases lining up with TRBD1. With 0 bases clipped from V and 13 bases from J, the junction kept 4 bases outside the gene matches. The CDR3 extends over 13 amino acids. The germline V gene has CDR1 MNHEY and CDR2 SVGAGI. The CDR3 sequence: CASSYSPGQGQFF. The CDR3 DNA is TGTGCCAGCAGTTACTCACCGGGACAGGGTCAGTTCTTC.

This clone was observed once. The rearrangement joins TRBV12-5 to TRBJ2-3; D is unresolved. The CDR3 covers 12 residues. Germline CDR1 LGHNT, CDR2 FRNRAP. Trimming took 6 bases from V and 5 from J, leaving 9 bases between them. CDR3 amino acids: CASGPRGDTQYF. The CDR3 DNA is TGTGCTAGTGGCCCTAGAGGAGATACGCAGTATTTT.

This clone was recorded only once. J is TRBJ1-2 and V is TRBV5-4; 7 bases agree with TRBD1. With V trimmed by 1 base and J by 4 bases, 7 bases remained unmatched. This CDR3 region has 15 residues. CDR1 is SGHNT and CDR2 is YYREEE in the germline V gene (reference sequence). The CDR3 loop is CASSLWRDSLYGYTF. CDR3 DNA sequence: TGTGCCAGCAGCTTGTGGAGGGACAGCCTCTATGGCTACACCTTC.

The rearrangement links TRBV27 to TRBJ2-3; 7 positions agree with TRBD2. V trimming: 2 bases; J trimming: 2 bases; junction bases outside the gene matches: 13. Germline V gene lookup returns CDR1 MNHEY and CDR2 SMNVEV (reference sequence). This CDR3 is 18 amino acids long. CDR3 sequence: CASSLSLRLAELTDTQYF. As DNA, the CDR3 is TGTGCCAGCAGTTTAAGTCTTCGTCTAGCGGAGCTCACAGATACGCAGTATTTT.

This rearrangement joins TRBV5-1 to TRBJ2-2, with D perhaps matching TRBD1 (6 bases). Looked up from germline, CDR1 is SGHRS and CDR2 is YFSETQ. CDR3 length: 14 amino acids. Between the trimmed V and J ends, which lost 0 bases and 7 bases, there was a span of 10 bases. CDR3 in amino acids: CASSLVLGGGELFF. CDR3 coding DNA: TGCGCCAGCAGCTTGGTGCTAGGGGGCGGGGAGCTGTTTTTT.

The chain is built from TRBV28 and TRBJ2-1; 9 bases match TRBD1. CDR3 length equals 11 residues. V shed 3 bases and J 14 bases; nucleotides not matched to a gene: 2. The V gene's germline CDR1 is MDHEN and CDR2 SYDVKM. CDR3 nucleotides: TGTGCCAGCAGTTTCGGGGACAGGGAGTTCTTC. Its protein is CASSFGDREFF.

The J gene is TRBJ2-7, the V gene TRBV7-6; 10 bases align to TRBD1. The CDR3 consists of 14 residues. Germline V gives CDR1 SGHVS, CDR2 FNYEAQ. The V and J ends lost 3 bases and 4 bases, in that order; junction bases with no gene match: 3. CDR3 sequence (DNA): TGTGCCAGCAGCTTCGGACAGGGGGGGTACGAGCAGTACTTC. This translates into CASSFGQGGYEQYF.

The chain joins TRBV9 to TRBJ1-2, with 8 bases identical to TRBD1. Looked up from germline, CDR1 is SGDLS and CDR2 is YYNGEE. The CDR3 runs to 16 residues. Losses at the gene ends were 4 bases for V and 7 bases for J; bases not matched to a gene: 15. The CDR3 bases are TGTGCCAGCAGCAAACGAGGCTCGGACAGGGTCAGTGGCTACACCTTC. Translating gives CASSKRGSDRVSGYTF.

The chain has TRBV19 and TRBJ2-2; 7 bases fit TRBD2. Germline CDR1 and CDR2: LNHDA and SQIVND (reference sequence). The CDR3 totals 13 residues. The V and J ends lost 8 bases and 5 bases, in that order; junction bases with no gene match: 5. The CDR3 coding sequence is TGTGCCAGTTTGCGGGAGCTAACCGGGGAGCTGTTTTTT. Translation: CASLRELTGELFF.

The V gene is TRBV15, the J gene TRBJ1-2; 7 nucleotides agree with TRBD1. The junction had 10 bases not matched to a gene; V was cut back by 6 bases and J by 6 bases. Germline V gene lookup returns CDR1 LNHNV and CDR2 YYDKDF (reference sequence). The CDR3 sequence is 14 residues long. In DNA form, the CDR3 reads TGTGCCACCAGTGCTCGGCAGGGGGGCGATGGCTACACCTTC. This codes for CATSARQGGDGYTF.

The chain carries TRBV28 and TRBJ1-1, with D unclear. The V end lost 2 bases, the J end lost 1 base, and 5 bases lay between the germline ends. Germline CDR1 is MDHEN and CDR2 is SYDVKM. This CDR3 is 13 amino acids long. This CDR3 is CASSLEGNTEAFF. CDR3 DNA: TGTGCCAGCAGTTTAGAGGGGAACACTGAAGCTTTCTTT.

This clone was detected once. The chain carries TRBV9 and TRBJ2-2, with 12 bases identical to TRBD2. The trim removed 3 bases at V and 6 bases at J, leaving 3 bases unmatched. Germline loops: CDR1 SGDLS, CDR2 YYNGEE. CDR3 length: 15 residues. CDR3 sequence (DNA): TGTGCCAGCAGCGCTAGCGGGGGGGTTGCCGGGGAGCTGTTTTTT. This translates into CASSASGGVAGELFF.